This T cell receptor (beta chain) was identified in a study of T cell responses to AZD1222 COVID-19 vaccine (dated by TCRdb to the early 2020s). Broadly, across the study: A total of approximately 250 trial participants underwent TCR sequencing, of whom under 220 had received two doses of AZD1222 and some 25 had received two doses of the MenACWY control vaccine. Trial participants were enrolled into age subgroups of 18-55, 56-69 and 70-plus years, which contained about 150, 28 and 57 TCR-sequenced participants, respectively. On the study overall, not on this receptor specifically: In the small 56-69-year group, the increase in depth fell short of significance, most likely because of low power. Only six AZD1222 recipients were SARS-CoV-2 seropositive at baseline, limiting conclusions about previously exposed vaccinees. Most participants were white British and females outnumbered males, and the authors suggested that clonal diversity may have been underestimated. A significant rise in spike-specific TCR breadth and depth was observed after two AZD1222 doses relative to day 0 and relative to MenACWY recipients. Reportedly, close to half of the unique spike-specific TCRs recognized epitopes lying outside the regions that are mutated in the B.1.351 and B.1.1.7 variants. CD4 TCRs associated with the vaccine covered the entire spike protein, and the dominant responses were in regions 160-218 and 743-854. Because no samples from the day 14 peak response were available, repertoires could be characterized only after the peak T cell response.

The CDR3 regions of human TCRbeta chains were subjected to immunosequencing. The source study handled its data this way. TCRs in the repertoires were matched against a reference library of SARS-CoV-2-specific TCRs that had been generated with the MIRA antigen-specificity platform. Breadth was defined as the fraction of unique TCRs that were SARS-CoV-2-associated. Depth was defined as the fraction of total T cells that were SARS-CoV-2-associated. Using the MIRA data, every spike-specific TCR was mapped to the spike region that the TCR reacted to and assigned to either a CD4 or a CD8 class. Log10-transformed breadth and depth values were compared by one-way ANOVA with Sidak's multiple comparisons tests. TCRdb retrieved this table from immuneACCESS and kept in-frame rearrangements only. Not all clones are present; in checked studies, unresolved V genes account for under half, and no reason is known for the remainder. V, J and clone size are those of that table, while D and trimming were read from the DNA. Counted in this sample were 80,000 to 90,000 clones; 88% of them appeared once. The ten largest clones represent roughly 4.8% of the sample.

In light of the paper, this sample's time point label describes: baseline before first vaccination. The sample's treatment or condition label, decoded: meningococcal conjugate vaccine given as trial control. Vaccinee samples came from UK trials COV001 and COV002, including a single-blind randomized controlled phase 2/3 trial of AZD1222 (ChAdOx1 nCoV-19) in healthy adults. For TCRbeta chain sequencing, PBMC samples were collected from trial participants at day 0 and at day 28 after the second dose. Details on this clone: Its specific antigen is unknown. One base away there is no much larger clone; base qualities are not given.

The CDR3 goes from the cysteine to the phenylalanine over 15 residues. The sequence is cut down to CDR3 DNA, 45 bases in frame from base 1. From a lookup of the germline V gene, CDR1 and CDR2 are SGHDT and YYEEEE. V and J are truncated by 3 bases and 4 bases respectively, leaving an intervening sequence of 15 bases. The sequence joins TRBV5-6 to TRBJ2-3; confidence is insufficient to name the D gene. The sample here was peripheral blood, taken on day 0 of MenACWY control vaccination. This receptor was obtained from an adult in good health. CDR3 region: CASSSTTILADTQYF. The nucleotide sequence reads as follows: TGTGCCAGCAGCTCCACTACTATTCTAGCAGATACGCAGTATTTT.